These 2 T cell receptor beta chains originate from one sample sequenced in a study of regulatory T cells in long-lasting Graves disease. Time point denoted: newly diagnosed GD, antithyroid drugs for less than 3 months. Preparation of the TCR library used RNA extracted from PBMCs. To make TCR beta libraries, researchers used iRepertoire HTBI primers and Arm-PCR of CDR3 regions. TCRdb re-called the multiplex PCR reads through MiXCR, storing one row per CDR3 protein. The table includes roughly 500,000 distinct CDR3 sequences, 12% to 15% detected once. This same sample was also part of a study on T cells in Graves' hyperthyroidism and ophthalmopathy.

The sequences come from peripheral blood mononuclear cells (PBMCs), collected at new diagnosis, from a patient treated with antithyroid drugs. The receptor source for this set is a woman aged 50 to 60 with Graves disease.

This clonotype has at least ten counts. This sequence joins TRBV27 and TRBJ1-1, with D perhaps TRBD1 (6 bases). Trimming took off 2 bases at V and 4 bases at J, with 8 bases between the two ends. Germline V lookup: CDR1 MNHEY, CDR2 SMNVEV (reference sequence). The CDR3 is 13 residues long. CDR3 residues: CASSLGTLTEAFF. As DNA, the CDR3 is TGTGCCAGCAGTTTAGGGACACTCACTGAAGCTTTCTTT.

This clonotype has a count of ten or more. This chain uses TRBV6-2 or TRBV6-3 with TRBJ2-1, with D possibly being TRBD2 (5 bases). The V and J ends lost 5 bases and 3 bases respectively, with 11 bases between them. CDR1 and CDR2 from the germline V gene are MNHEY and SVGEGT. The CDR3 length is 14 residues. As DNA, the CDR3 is TGTGCCAGCAGTGAGCTAGCCGGCTACAATGAGCAGTTCTTC. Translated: CASSELAGYNEQFF.